The present T cell receptor beta chain was sequenced within a study of shared clonotypes between healthy human individuals. Investigators spread the genomic DNA of each subset evenly over several immunoSEQ plates. Original analysis: Filtering of immunoSEQ junctional sequences could not match full-length read filtering. Clones were read by immunoSEQ multiplex PCR, and TCRdb kept only the in-frame ones, dropping some. V and J calls and clone size are as listed in that table; D and trimming were resolved from the DNA. The table has millions of clones, 85% to 95% seen once. Looked up from germline, CDR1 is SGHRS and CDR2 is YFSETQ. The CDR3 is 15 amino acids. Trimming at V came to 4 bases and at J to 0 bases, leaving 2 bases not matched to a gene. Whole-study results and caveats: It was the few donors that limited the genetic and exposure-history diversity represented.

On this clone: Antigen unknown.

The donors were all Caucasian adults (living in Nashville, Tennessee). Sequencing was carried out using naive CD4+ T cells from PBMCs. The sample's subset: CD45RA+ positively selected. This TCR came from a man younger than 35 in good health. Some clones in this sample may be carry-over from other donors' samples. This sequence joins TRBV5-1 and TRBJ2-7; 12 positions match TRBD2. CDR3 residues: CASSQTSGSSYEQYF. The CDR3 nucleotides read TGCGCCAGCAGCCAGACTAGCGGGAGCTCCTACGAGCAGTACTTC.